This TCR beta chain was sequenced during a study of control samples from healthy donors and cancer patients. Sequenced by immunoSEQ multiplex PCR; TCRdb stores in-frame clones only, minus some. The sample yields 84,000 or so clones, 90% to 95% seen once. The J segment lost 5 bases and the V segment lost 5 bases, leaving 6 bases of the junction unmatched. The CDR3 runs 15 residues. Per germline, CDR1 LNHDA and CDR2 SQIVND (reference sequence). This sequence joins TRBV19 and TRBJ1-4; 9 bases agree with TRBD1. What was sequenced was blood. The TCR sequence derives from a man between 50 and 59 years old in good health. CDR3 region: CASSQQGAMNEKLFF. The CDR3 DNA follows: TGTGCCAGTAGTCAACAGGGGGCCATGAATGAAAAACTGTTTTTT. The entire variable domain, with the rest obtained from reference TRBV19 and TRBJ1-4, is as follows: DGGITQSPKYLFRKEGQNVTLSCEQNLNHDAMYWYRQDPGQGLRLIYYSQIVNDFQKGDIAEGYSVSREKKESFPLTVTSAQKNPTAFYLCASSQQGAMNEKLFFGSGTQLSVL.